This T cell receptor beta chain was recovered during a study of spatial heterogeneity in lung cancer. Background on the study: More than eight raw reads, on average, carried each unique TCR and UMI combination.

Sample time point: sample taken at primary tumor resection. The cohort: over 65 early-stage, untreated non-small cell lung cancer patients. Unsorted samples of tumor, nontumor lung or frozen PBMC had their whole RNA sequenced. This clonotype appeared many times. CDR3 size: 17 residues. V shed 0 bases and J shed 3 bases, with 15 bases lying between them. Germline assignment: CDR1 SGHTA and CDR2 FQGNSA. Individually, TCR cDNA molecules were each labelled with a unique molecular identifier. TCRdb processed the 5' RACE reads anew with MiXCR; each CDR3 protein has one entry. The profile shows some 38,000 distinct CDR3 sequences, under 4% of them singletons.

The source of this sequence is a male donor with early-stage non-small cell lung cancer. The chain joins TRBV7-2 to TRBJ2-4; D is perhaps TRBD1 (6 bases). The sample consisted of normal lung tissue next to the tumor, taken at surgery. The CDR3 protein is CASSLAGSGVGKNIQYF. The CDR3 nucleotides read TGTGCCAGCAGCTTAGCCGGGTCAGGGGTTGGCAAAAACATTCAGTACTTC.